This T cell receptor (beta chain) was retrieved from a study of blood T cell repertoires in COVID-19. Study-level information: The analysed material was cDNA or gDNA that came from T cells, B-cell-depleted T cells, or PBMCs.

Original data processing: Scientists estimated how many nucleated cells there were by amplifying reference gene primers. Sequencing used immunoSEQ multiplex PCR; TCRdb keeps in-frame clones, though not all of them. D and trimming were read from the DNA, whereas the V and J calls and clone size are those reported in that table. The sample comprises more than 200,000 clones, about nine tenths of which are singletons, and roughly 4% rests with the top ten. V lost 5 bases and J lost 8; bases outside the gene matches: 14. Germline assignment: CDR1 SGHAT and CDR2 FQNNGV. The CDR3 extends over 16 amino acids. Participants had their cohort set by participant-reported clinical history.

V is TRBV11-2 and J is TRBJ2-1; 8 bases fit TRBD1. Specimen: PBMCs or T cells enriched from blood (not recorded which). The receptor's source is a woman in her 30s with acute COVID-19. DNA for the CDR3: TGTGCCAGCAGCCAGATTTGGACAGGGCGAATCGATGAGCAGTTCTTC. Its protein product is CASSQIWTGRIDEQFF.